The sequence of this T cell receptor (beta chain) was determined in a study of tumor-infiltrating lymphocytes in primary liver carcinoma. Study-level results: Lesser overlap characterized tumor-adjacent and tumor-blood pairs relative to tumor region pairs. The 250 largest clones made up significantly more of tumor than blood repertoires (p = 0.039).

Reverse transcription of about 500 ng total RNA with a constant-region primer produced TCR beta cDNA. Three nested multiplex PCR rounds of slightly modified ARM-PCR generated TCR beta libraries. A single record per CDR3 protein comes from TCRdb applying MiXCR to the multiplex PCR reads. The sample records some 95,000 distinct CDR3 sequences, roughly 70% being singletons. Points on this clonotype: Its target is unknown. The CDR3 end shows no conserved phenylalanine or tryptophan, and so a read error is likely.

DNA and RNA were both co-extracted from approximately 20-30 mg of bulk tissue that had not been sorted. Patients in the cohort were treatment-naive and living with chronic HBV infection. The source material was tumor-adjacent normal liver tissue. This sequence originates from a man in his forties or fifties with primary liver carcinoma and hepatitis B virus infection.

The CDR3 spells CASSPTSGGSTDTQYY. As DNA, the CDR3 is TGTGCCAGTAGCCCCACCAGCGGGGGGAGCACAGATACGCAGTATTAT. The chain combines TRBV11-2 with TRBJ2-3, with TRBD2 matching over 9 bases. V dropped 9 bases and J dropped 0; count of bases not matched to a gene: 10. Germline CDR1 reads SGHAT; CDR2 reads FQNNGV. The CDR3 is 16 amino acids.